The 27 T cell receptor beta chains below all came from one sample that was sequenced in a study of blood T cell repertoires in COVID-19. Sequencing was performed with immunoSEQ multiplex PCR; in TCRdb, only in-frame clones are kept and a portion is missing. The sample records about 50,000 clones, 90% being singletons. Material for sequencing was peripheral blood. The receptors stem from a human donor in a cohort sampled during active COVID-19.

The chain has TRBV28 and TRBJ1-6, with 8 bases matching TRBD1. V shed 1 base, J shed 10 bases, and the junction held 9 bases outside the gene matches. The CDR3 length is 16 residues. Looked up from germline, CDR1 is MDHEN and CDR2 is SYDVKM. The CDR3 bases are TGTGCCAGCAGTTTATCCAGGGGGCGGTTGGGATCACCCCTCCACTTT. Translated, it gives CASSLSRGRLGSPLHF.

This clone was counted a few times. The V and J genes are TRBV30 and TRBJ2-2; 7 bases fit TRBD1. The CDR3 sequence is 14 residues long. Unmatched junction bases numbered 5, after V lost 3 bases and J lost 4 bases. The V gene's germline CDR1 is GTSNPN and CDR2 SVGIG (reference sequence). This chain's CDR3 is CAWSHDRVTGELFF. CDR3 in DNA: TGTGCCTGGAGCCACGACAGGGTCACCGGGGAGCTGTTTTTT.

This chain joins TRBV9 and TRBJ2-7; 8 bases align to TRBD2. CDR3 length: 15 residues. Germline V gene sequence: CDR1 SGDLS, CDR2 YYNGEE. V was pared by 3 bases and J by 6 bases, with 11 bases of the junction left unmatched. This CDR3 reads CASSGELAESREQYF. In DNA form, the CDR3 reads TGTGCCAGCAGCGGGGAACTAGCGGAGAGCCGCGAGCAGTACTTC. The whole variable domain, remainder taken from reference TRBV9 and TRBJ2-7, is DSGVTQTPKHLITATGQRVTLRCSPRSGDLSVYWYQQSLDQGLQFLIQYYNGEERAKGNILERFSAQQFPDLHSELNLSSLELGDSALYFCASSGELAESREQYFGPGTRLTVT.

The V gene is TRBV11-2, the J gene TRBJ2-1; TRBD2 matches at 10 bases. Germline CDR1 SGHAT, CDR2 FQNNGV. This CDR3 has 18 residues. V lost 3 bases, J lost 5 bases, and 13 bases stayed unmatched. CDR3 amino acids: CASSFKPYEREGHNEQFF. The CDR3 coding sequence is TGTGCCAGCAGCTTCAAGCCCTATGAGCGGGAGGGCCACAATGAGCAGTTCTTC.

The chain uses TRBV21-1 and TRBJ2-1; TRBD1, as called in the table, went unchecked against the DNA. TRBV21-1 is reported as a pseudogene. This CDR3 has 17 residues. The CDR3 nucleotides read TGTGCCAGCAGCACCACGGTGGAGACAGGGGGTCAAAATGAGCAGTTCTTC. Translating it yields CASSTTVETGGQNEQFF.

CDR3 bases: TGTGCCAGCAGTTACTCGGGCAGTCATTCACCCCTCCACTTT. Its protein product is CASSYSGSHSPLHF. V and J are TRBV6-6 and TRBJ1-6; no clear D gene. V lost 0 bases to trimming and J lost 8 bases, with 8 bases between them. Germline V gene data show CDR1 as MNHNY and CDR2 as SVGAGI (reference sequence). This CDR3 is built from 14 residues.

J is TRBJ1-6 and V is TRBV30; D is possibly TRBD1 (5 bases). The CDR3 extends over 14 amino acids. Germline V gives CDR1 GTSNPN, CDR2 SVGIG (reference sequence). Between the trimmed V and J ends, which lost 0 bases and 10 bases, there was a span of 13 bases. DNA of the CDR3: TGTGCCTGGAGTGTTCGGCAGGGTTGGTCACCCCTCCACTTT. This gives the protein CAWSVRQGWSPLHF.

The gene calls are TRBV6-6 and TRBJ2-1; a weak D match, TRBD2 (5 bases). CDR1 and CDR2 from the germline V gene are MNHNY and SVGAGI (reference sequence). The CDR3 has 15 amino acids. V shed 11 bases and J shed 2 bases, with 19 bases lying between them. The CDR3 sequence is CALYAAGATYNEQFF. CDR3 coding DNA: TGTGCCCTCTATGCGGCGGGTGCTACCTACAATGAGCAGTTCTTC.

The rearrangement links TRBV29-1 to TRBJ2-1; TRBD1 agrees at 8 bases. The germline CDR1 and CDR2 sequences are SQVTM and ANQGSEA. The CDR3 contains 13 residues. Trimming at V came to 7 bases and at J to 5 bases, leaving 7 bases not matched to a gene. The CDR3 loop reads CSGKDRGNNEQFF. The CDR3, as DNA: TGCAGCGGTAAAGACAGGGGTAACAATGAGCAGTTCTTC.

This chain joins TRBV7-5 and TRBJ2-5; TRBD2, the table's D call, lacks a check against the DNA. TRBV7-5 represents a pseudogene. CDR3 length: 15 residues. The CDR3 DNA follows: TGTGCCAGAAGCTTAGGGCGGCTAGCCCCAGAGACCCAGTACTTC. Translation: CARSLGRLAPETQYF.

The V call is TRBV4-3, the J call TRBJ2-5, with TRBD1 matching over 7 bases. This CDR3 spans 17 amino acids. The V segment lost 4 bases and the J segment 10 bases; nucleotides outside the gene matches: 21. Per the germline V gene, CDR1 is LGHNA and CDR2 is YSLEER. The CDR3 DNA follows: TGCGCCAGCAGCCCCTCCCTCGGGACAGTTCGGGACAAGGGCCAGTACTTC. As protein: CASSPSLGTVRDKGQYF.

The rearrangement links TRBV12-3 or TRBV12-4 to TRBJ1-2; D not resolved. The CDR3 is 13 amino acids. Trimming took 4 bases from V and 1 from J, leaving 7 bases between them. The CDR3 sequence is CASSSQINYGYTF. CDR3 coding DNA: TGTGCCAGCAGTTCACAGATTAACTATGGCTACACCTTC.

This clone is a singleton in its sample. V and J are TRBV30 and TRBJ1-1; no clear D gene. The V end lost 3 bases, the J end lost 6 bases, and 17 bases lay between the germline ends. The CDR3 runs to 14 residues. Germline V lookup: CDR1 GTSNPN, CDR2 SVGIG (reference sequence). CDR3 amino acids: CAWREAGFWSEAFF. The CDR3, as DNA: TGTGCCTGGAGGGAGGCGGGTTTCTGGTCTGAAGCTTTCTTT.

The rearrangement uses TRBV10-3 and TRBJ2-5, with a tentative D call TRBD1 (6 bases). Between the trimmed V and J ends, which lost 8 bases and 5 bases, there was a span of 12 bases. This CDR3 has 12 amino acids. Germline CDR1 reads ENHRY; CDR2 reads SYGVKD. In DNA, the CDR3 is TGTGCCATCTCCAGGGGATCGGAGACCCAGTACTTC. It codes for CAISRGSETQYF.

This rearrangement joins TRBV28 to TRBJ1-2; 7 positions match TRBD1. Trimming at V came to 6 bases and at J to 7 bases, leaving 23 bases not matched to a gene. The CDR3 runs to 18 residues. Germline V gene lookup returns CDR1 MDHEN and CDR2 SYDVKM. CDR3 region: CASSLPPGNRGGYGGYTF. The CDR3 DNA reads as TGTGCCAGCAGCCTACCCCCAGGGAACAGGGGCGGGTATGGTGGCTACACCTTC.

This chain connects TRBV20-1 to TRBJ2-7; D is unclear. Germline CDR1 reads DFQATT; CDR2 reads SNEGSKA (reference sequence). The CDR3 runs to 10 residues. Trimming stripped 6 bases from V and 4 bases from J, with 7 bases between. The CDR3 region has the DNA TGCAGTGCAGCAAGTTACGAGCAGTACTTC. Residues: CSAASYEQYF.

The chain is built from TRBV11-2 and TRBJ2-5; 8 bases align to TRBD2. The CDR3 has 16 residues. With 2 bases clipped from V and 5 bases from J, the junction kept 10 bases outside the gene matches. The germline CDR1 and CDR2 sequences are SGHAT and FQNNGV. The CDR3 bases are TGTGCCAGCAGCTTACTTGACGGGGGGGCCTTGGAGACCCAGTACTTC. It encodes CASSLLDGGALETQYF.

The chain is built from TRBV10-3 and TRBJ2-3, with 10 bases lining up with TRBD2. In germline, CDR1 is ENHRY, CDR2 SYGVKD. The V gene end was trimmed by 11 bases and the J gene end by 1 base; junction bases not matched to a gene: 9. This CDR3 has 15 amino acids. The CDR3 sequence is CAAGSGRAGTDTQYF. In DNA, the CDR3 is TGTGCCGCGGGGAGCGGGAGGGCCGGCACAGATACGCAGTATTTT.

The rearrangement links TRBV5-4 to TRBJ1-2, with 7 positions matching TRBD1. The CDR3 contains 15 residues. V dropped 5 bases and J dropped 2; count of bases not matched to a gene: 9. Per the germline V gene, CDR1 is SGHNT and CDR2 is YYREEE (reference sequence). The CDR3 DNA reads TGTGCCAGCAGGCCAAGGGACAGCCTCAACTATGGCTACACCTTC. It is translated as CASRPRDSLNYGYTF.

This chain links TRBV7-9 with TRBJ2-3, with TRBD2 identical over 12 bases. CDR3 length equals 16 residues. V shed 3 bases, J shed 5 bases, and the junction held 6 bases outside the gene matches. The germline V gene has CDR1 SEHNR and CDR2 FQNEAQ (reference sequence). The CDR3 sequence: CASSFLAGGPGDTQYF. CDR3 in DNA: TGTGCCAGCAGCTTTCTAGCGGGGGGGCCGGGAGATACGCAGTATTTT.

This clone was seen a single time. CDR3 sequence reads: CAWSRGGGGANVLTF. CDR3 DNA sequence: TGTGCCTGGAGTAGAGGGGGTGGTGGGGCCAACGTCCTGACTTTC. The chain employs TRBV30 and TRBJ2-6, with D possibly matching TRBD1 (6 bases). With 2 bases removed from V and 3 bases from J, the gap between germline ends came to 11 bases. Germline V gives CDR1 GTSNPN, CDR2 SVGIG (reference sequence). The CDR3 contains 15 residues.

V usage is TRBV5-8 and J usage is TRBJ1-1, with D maybe TRBD1 (5 bases). Deletions cut 5 bases from V and 6 bases from J, with 20 bases between. The CDR3 covers 15 residues. CDR1 is SGHTS, CDR2 YDEGEE, per germline. The CDR3 DNA sequence: TGTGCCAGCAGTAATTACTTGGGGGGAGTCGCTGAAGCTTTCTTT. Protein product: CASSNYLGGVAEAFF.

The chain links TRBV21-1 to TRBJ2-3; the table's D call TRBD1 went unverified against the DNA. TRBV21-1 is marked as a pseudogene. The CDR3 has 16 residues. CDR3 residues: CASSYEGQGSPDTQYF. Written as DNA, the CDR3 is TGTGCCAGCAGCTACGAGGGACAGGGGAGCCCAGATACGCAGTATTTT.

V and J are TRBV5-6 and TRBJ2-7; D perhaps matches TRBD1 (6 bases). The CDR3 is made up of 14 amino acids. The V end was cut by 0 bases, the J end by 5 bases, with 12 bases between. Germline loops: CDR1 SGHDT, CDR2 YYEEEE. CDR3 protein: CASSLGQGPDEQYF. CDR3 coding DNA: TGTGCCAGCAGCTTGGGGCAGGGGCCGGACGAGCAGTACTTC.

The V and J genes are TRBV6-5 and TRBJ2-2, with TRBD1 identical over 7 bases. In germline, CDR1 is MNHEY, CDR2 SVGAGI. Trimming took 7 bases from V and 9 from J; bases not matched to a gene: 8. This CDR3 has 13 residues. In DNA, the CDR3 is TGTGCCAGCACTACAGGGGAAAGGAGGGAGCTGTTTTTT. Protein product: CASTTGERRELFF.

About this clone: Likely a read error: the CDR3 ends without its conserved phenylalanine or tryptophan. Because the CDR3's place on the DNA is in doubt, the DNA is left out and the CDR3 is given as listed by TCRdb. J is TRBJ1-3 and V is TRBV7-7; TRBD1 is the table's D call, not checked against the DNA. Germline CDR1 and CDR2: SSHAT and FNYEAQ (reference sequence). The CDR3 spans 17 residues, counting both ends. The CDR3 reads CASSLPYMDRAMRNPLA.

The genes are TRBV4-2 and TRBJ2-7; 8 bases agree with TRBD1. The CDR3 is 16 amino acids. Trimming took 3 bases from V and 3 from J; bases not matched to a gene: 10. CDR1 and CDR2 (germline): LGHNA, YNFKEQ. Here the CDR3 DNA reads TGTGCCAGCAGCCAGGTGGACAGGGCGGTAGGCTACGAGCAGTACTTC. Translation gives CASSQVDRAVGYEQYF.